These T cell receptor beta chains were read from a single sample in a study of cytomegalovirus exposure and HLA in healthy donors. The assay was immunoSEQ multiplex PCR, and TCRdb's table has in-frame clones only and misses some. This repertoire shows about 130,000 clones, around 85% found once; its top ten account for about 6.7%. The sequencing sample was made of PBMCs. The receptors were gathered from a woman aged 25 to 39 in good health and CMV-seropositive. Both conserved end residues are part of each CDR3. Each record gives: D gene, V gene, clone size, J gene, CDR3 protein, CDR3 DNA. A D gene is named only where the DNA matches it firmly. Clone size is not always given. Where it is, it says once, few, many or a class for expanded clones.

TRBD1	TRBV7-9	.	TRBJ2-5	CASSLTGEETQYF	TGTGCCAGCAGCTTGACAGGGGAAGAGACCCAGTACTTC
.	TRBV9	.	TRBJ1-2	CAGSGGRYTF	TGTGCCGGCAGCGGGGGGCGGTACACCTTC
.	TRBV6-6	.	TRBJ2-7	CASSSIYEQYF	TGTGCCAGCAGCTCTATCTACGAGCAGTACTTC
.	TRBV5-1	.	TRBJ2-2	CASSLLAANTGELFF	TGCGCCAGCAGCTTACTAGCAGCGAACACCGGGGAGCTGTTTTTT
.	TRBV27	.	TRBJ1-1	CASSLSRGTEAFF	TGTGCCAGCAGTTTGAGTCGGGGCACTGAAGCTTTCTTT
.	TRBV18	.	TRBJ1-5	CASSLQGGNQPQHF	TGTGCCAGCTCTCTACAGGGTGGCAATCAGCCCCAGCATTTT
.	TRBV12-5	once	TRBJ2-2	CASGLASSGELFF	TGTGCTAGTGGTTTGGCCTCCTCGGGGGAGCTGTTTTTT
.	TRBV9	.	TRBJ2-3	CASSPGTDTQYF	TGTGCCAGCAGCCCGGGAACAGATACGCAGTATTTT
.	TRBV28	.	TRBJ2-1	CASSSLYNEQFF	TGTGCCAGCAGTTCACTCTACAATGAGCAGTTCTTC
.	TRBV11-2	.	TRBJ1-1	CASSFLNTEAFF	TGTGCCAGCAGCTTCCTTAACACTGAAGCTTTCTTT
.	TRBV4-1	.	TRBJ1-6	CASSPTPAGLPSPLHF	TGCGCCAGCAGCCCCACGCCCGCGGGCCTCCCCTCACCCCTCCACTTT
.	TRBV9	.	TRBJ1-2	CASGPNYGYTF	TGTGCCAGCGGCCCAAACTATGGCTACACCTTC
.	TRBV7-6	.	TRBJ2-1	CASSFDPKGNEQFF	TGTGCCAGCAGCTTCGACCCCAAGGGGAATGAGCAGTTCTTC
.	TRBV21-1	.	TRBJ1-1	CASSKVASPQWNTEAFF	TGTGCCAGCAGCAAAGTGGCCTCCCCTCAGTGGAACACTGAAGCTTTCTTT
TRBD2	TRBV7-9	.	TRBJ2-5	CASSRGTTGQETQYF	TGTGCCAGCAGCCGTGGGACTACCGGCCAAGAGACCCAGTACTTC
.	TRBV20-1	.	TRBJ2-7	CSASRGYEQYF	TGCAGTGCTAGTAGGGGCTACGAGCAGTACTTC
.	TRBV5-1	.	TRBJ2-7	CASSSGQSYEQYF	TGCGCCAGCAGCAGCGGACAGTCCTACGAGCAGTACTTC
TRBD1	TRBV18	.	TRBJ1-6	CASSGQGVDSPLHF	TGTGCCAGCTCAGGACAGGGGGTTGATTCACCCCTCCACTTT
TRBD2	TRBV7-2	.	TRBJ2-3	CASSNTILAGARYF	TGTGCCAGCAGCAACACGATACTAGCGGGAGCGCGGTATTTT
.	TRBV28	.	TRBJ2-1	CASSLAGNEQFF	TGTGCCAGCAGTTTAGCCGGGAATGAGCAGTTCTTC
TRBD2	TRBV9	once	TRBJ2-3	CASSAQGLAGGDTQYF	TGTGCCAGCAGCGCCCAGGGACTAGCGGGAGGAGATACGCAGTATTTT
TRBD1	TRBV30	.	TRBJ2-7	CAWREVGTGAEQYF	TGTGCCTGGAGGGAGGTGGGGACAGGGGCCGAGCAGTACTTC
.	TRBV5-1	.	TRBJ2-2	CASSWGTPNTGELFF	TGCGCCAGCAGCTGGGGGACACCGAACACCGGGGAGCTGTTTTTT
TRBD2	TRBV9	.	TRBJ2-3	CASSAPGGGATDTQYF	TGTGCCAGCAGCGCCCCCGGCGGGGGGGCAACAGATACGCAGTATTTT
TRBD1	TRBV7-2	.	TRBJ1-3	CASSLYQGVYTIYF	TGTGCCAGCAGCTTATACCAGGGGGTTTACACCATATATTTT
.	TRBV7-6	.	TRBJ1-3	CASSLAGGYGNTIYF	TGTGCCAGCAGCTTAGCGGGAGGGTATGGAAACACCATATATTTT
.	TRBV5-6	few	TRBJ1-5	CASSPTGYNQPQHF	TGTGCCAGCAGCCCGACAGGATACAATCAGCCCCAGCATTTT
.	TRBV11-1	.	TRBJ1-1	CASSAREGRGTEAFF	TGTGCCAGCAGCGCCAGGGAGGGGCGAGGCACTGAAGCTTTCTTT
.	TRBV2	.	TRBJ2-5	CASRPPRDGETQYF	TGTGCCAGCAGACCCCCCAGGGATGGAGAGACCCAGTACTTC
.	TRBV15	few	TRBJ1-1	CATSRGGGTEAFF	TGTGCCACCAGCAGGGGGGGTGGGACTGAAGCTTTCTTT
.	TRBV11-2	.	TRBJ2-1	CASSPALPGQFF	TGTGCCAGCAGCCCGGCCCTGCCAGGGCAGTTCTTC
.	TRBV10-3	.	TRBJ1-2	CAISGGAGASNYGYTF	TGTGCCATCAGTGGGGGAGCGGGGGCCTCTAACTATGGCTACACCTTC
TRBD2	TRBV6-1	once	TRBJ2-5	CASSGPGTSKETQYF	TGTGCCAGCAGTGGCCCGGGGACTAGCAAAGAGACCCAGTACTTC
.	TRBV2	.	TRBJ1-2	CASRPRGSYGYTF	TGTGCCAGCAGGCCTAGGGGTAGCTATGGCTACACCTTC
.	TRBV28	.	TRBJ2-6	CASSPPPAAGANVLTF	TGTGCCAGCAGTCCCCCCCCCGCGGCTGGGGCCAACGTCCTGACTTTC
TRBD2	TRBV9	.	TRBJ2-3	CASSVVGLGAGGLVDTQYF	TGTGCCAGCAGCGTAGTGGGGTTGGGAGCGGGAGGTCTCGTGGATACGCAGTATTTT
TRBD1	TRBV19	.	TRBJ1-1	CASSPQGDSKAFF	TGTGCCAGTAGTCCCCAAGGGGACAGCAAAGCTTTCTTT
.	TRBV30	.	TRBJ1-1	CAWSVLRTEAFF	TGTGCCTGGAGTGTACTGAGGACTGAAGCTTTCTTT
.	TRBV5-5	once	TRBJ1-1	CASSVGLSRTEAFF	TGTGCCAGCAGCGTGGGACTCTCGAGGACTGAAGCTTTCTTT
TRBD1	TRBV25-1	.	TRBJ1-1	CASSAPRDRAEAFF	TGTGCCAGCAGTGCACCTCGGGACAGAGCCGAAGCTTTCTTT
TRBD1	TRBV5-6	.	TRBJ2-7	CASSSGTAYEQYF	TGTGCCAGCAGCTCCGGGACAGCCTACGAGCAGTACTTC
.	TRBV6-1	few	TRBJ1-2	CASSGGPNYGYTF	TGTGCCAGCAGTGGGGGGCCTAACTATGGCTACACCTTC
.	TRBV7-6	.	TRBJ2-7	CASSSKLNYEQYF	TGTGCCAGCAGCTCAAAACTAAACTACGAGCAGTACTTC
TRBD1	TRBV9	.	TRBJ1-1	CASSVGPGGLTEAFF	TGTGCCAGCAGCGTAGGACCAGGGGGCCTGACTGAAGCTTTCTTT
TRBD1	TRBV5-1	.	TRBJ2-7	CASSLEAGQGVYEQYF	TGCGCCAGCAGCTTGGAGGCGGGACAGGGAGTCTACGAGCAGTACTTC
.	TRBV6-6	.	TRBJ1-2	CASGTNAESADGYTF	TGTGCCAGCGGCACTAATGCGGAGTCTGCGGATGGCTACACCTTC
.	TRBV7-9	.	TRBJ1-5	CASSLAQGGNQPQHF	TGTGCCAGCAGCTTAGCGCAGGGTGGGAATCAGCCCCAGCATTTT
TRBD1	TRBV5-1	.	TRBJ1-4	CASSGGQGLGRLFF	TGCGCCAGCAGCGGGGGACAGGGCTTGGGGAGACTGTTTTTT
.	TRBV5-1	.	TRBJ2-5	CASSLGGGEQETQYF	TGCGCCAGCAGCTTGGGAGGGGGAGAACAAGAGACCCAGTACTTC
TRBD1	TRBV29-1	.	TRBJ1-2	CSVAARGEGYTF	TGCAGCGTTGCCGCCAGGGGGGAGGGCTACACCTTC
TRBD2	TRBV19	.	TRBJ2-1	CASSRLAGGPVYEQFF	TGTGCCAGTTCCCGACTAGCAGGAGGGCCGGTCTATGAGCAGTTCTTC
.	TRBV28	.	TRBJ2-5	CASSLNYETQYF	TGTGCCAGCAGTTTAAACTATGAGACCCAGTACTTC
TRBD1	TRBV4-2	.	TRBJ1-2	CASSPQGASAITF	TGTGCCAGCAGTCCTCAGGGGGCCTCGGCGATTACCTTC